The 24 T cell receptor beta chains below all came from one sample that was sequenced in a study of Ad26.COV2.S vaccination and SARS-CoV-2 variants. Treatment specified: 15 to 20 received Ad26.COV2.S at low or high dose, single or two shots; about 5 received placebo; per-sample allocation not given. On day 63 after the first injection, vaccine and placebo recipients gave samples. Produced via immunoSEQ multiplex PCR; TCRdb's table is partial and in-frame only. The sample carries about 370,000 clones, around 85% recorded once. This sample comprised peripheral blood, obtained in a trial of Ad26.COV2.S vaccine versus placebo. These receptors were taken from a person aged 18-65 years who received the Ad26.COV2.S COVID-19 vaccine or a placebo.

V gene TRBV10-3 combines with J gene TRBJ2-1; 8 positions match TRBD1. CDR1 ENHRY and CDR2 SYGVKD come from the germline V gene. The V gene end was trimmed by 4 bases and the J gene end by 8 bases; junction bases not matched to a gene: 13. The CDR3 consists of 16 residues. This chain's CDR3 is CAISGNPDREFDEQFF. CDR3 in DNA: TGTGCCATCAGTGGGAATCCGGACAGGGAGTTCGATGAGCAGTTCTTC.

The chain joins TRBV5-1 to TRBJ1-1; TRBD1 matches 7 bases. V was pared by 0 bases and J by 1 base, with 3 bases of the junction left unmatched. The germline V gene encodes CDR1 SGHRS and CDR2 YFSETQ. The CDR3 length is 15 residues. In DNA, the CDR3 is TGCGCCAGCAGCTTGGGACAGGGTAAGAACACTGAAGCTTTCTTT. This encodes CASSLGQGKNTEAFF.

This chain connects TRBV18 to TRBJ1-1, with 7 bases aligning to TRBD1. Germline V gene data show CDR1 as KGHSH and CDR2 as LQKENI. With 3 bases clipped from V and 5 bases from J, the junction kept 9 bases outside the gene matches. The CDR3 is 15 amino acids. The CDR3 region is CASSPRQGGETEAFF. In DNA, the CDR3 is TGTGCCAGCTCACCGAGACAGGGAGGGGAGACTGAAGCTTTCTTT.

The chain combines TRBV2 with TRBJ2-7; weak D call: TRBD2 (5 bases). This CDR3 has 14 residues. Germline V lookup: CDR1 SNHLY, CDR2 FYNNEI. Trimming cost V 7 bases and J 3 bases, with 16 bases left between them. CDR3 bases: TGTGCCAGCAAGCTAGCAGTTCAAGGCTACGAGCAGTACTTC. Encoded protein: CASKLAVQGYEQYF.

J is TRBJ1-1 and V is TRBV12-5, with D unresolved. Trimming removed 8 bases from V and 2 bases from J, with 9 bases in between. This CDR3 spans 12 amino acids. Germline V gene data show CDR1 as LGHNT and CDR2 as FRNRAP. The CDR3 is CASSPSNTEAFF. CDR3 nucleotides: TGTGCTAGTAGCCCCTCAAACACTGAAGCTTTCTTT.

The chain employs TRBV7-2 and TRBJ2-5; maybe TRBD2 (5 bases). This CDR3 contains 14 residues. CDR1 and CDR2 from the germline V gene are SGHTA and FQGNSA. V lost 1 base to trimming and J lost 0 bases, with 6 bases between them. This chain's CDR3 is CASSLVTNQETQYF. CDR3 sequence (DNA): TGTGCCAGCAGCTTAGTGACTAACCAAGAGACCCAGTACTTC.

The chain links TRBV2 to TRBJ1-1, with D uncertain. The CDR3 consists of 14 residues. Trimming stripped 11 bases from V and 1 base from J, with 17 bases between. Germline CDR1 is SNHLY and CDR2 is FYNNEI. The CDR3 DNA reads TGTGCCCAGCAGAAGGCGGGAACGAACACTGAAGCTTTCTTT. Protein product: CAQQKAGTNTEAFF.

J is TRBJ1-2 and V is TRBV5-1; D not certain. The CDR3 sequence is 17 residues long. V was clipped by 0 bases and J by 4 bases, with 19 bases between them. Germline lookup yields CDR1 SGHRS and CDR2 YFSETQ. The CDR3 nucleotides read TGCGCCAGCAGCTTGGATCTCCCCGGGCAAATTGGCTATGGCTACACCTTC. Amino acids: CASSLDLPGQIGYGYTF.

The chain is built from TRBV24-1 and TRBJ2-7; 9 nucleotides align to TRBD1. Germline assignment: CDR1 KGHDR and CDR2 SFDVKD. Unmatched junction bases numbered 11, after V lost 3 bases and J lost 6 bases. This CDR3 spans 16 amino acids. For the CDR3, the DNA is TGTGCCACCAGTGATGCAAAGGGACAGGGCCCTCCCGAGCAGTACTTC. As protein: CATSDAKGQGPPEQYF.

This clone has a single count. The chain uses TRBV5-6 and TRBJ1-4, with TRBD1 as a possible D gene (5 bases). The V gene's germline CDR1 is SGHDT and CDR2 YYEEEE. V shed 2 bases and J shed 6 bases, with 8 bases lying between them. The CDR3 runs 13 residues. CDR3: CASSFGGDEKLFF. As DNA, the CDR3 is TGTGCCAGCAGCTTCGGAGGGGATGAAAAACTGTTTTTT. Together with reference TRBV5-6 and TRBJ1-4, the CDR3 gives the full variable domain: DAGVTQSPTHLIKTRGQQVTLRCSPKSGHDTVSWYQQALGQGPQFIFQYYEEEERQRGNFPDRFSGHQFPNYSSELNVNALLLGDSALYLCASSFGGDEKLFFGSGTQLSVL.

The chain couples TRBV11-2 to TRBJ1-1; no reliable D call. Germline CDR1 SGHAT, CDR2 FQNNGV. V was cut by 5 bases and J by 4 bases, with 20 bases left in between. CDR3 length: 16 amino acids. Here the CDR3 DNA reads TGTGCCAGCAGCCTAAGGGCTCCTGGGGTCAGCACTGAAGCTTTCTTT. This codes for CASSLRAPGVSTEAFF.

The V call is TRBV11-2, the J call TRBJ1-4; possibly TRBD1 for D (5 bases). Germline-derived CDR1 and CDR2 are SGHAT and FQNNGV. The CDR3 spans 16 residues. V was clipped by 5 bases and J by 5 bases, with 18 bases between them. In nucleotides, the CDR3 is TGTGCCAGCAGCACCCAGCCGGCAGGGCCAAATGAAAAACTGTTTTTT. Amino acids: CASSTQPAGPNEKLFF.

This CDR3 reads CASSQVPSSYNEQFF. The CDR3 DNA sequence: TGTGCCAGCAGCCAAGTACCCAGCTCCTACAATGAGCAGTTCTTC. V usage is TRBV3-1 (or the pseudogene TRBV3-2) and J usage is TRBJ2-1; D is ambiguous. CDR1 is LGHDT and CDR2 is YNNKEL in the germline V gene (reference sequence). V was shortened by 1 base and J by 0 bases, with 7 bases between the two germline ends. This CDR3 is 15 amino acids long.

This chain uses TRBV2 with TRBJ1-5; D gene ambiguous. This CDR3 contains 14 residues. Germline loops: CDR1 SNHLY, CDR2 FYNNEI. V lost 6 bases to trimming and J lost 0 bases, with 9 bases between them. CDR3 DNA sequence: TGTGCCAGCAGCGACTACAGTAGCAATCAGCCCCAGCATTTT. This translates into CASSDYSSNQPQHF.

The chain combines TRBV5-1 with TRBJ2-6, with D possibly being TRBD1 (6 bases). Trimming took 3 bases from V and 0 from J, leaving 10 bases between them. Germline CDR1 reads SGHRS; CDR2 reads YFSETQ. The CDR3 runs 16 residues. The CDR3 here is CASSSDRSSGANVLTF. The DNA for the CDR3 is TGCGCCAGCAGCTCGGACAGAAGCTCTGGGGCCAACGTCCTGACTTTC.

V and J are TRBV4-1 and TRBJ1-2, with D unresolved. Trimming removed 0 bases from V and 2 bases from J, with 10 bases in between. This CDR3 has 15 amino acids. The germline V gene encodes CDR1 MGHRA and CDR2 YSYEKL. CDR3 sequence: CASSQEPKTNYGYTF. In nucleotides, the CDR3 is TGCGCCAGCAGCCAAGAACCCAAGACAAACTATGGCTACACCTTC.

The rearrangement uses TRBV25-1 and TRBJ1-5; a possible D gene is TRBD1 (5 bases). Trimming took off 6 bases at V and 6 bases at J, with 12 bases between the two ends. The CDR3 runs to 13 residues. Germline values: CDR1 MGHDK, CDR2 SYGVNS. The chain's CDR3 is CASSPMGVQPQHF. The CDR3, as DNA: TGTGCCAGCAGCCCAATGGGGGTTCAGCCCCAGCATTTT.

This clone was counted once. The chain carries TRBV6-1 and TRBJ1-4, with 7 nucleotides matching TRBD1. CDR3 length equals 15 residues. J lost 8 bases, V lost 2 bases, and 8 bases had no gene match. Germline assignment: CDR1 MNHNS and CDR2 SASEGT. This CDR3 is CASSEISSRGEKLFF. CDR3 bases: TGTGCCAGCAGTGAAATCTCCTCCAGGGGGGAAAAACTGTTTTTT.

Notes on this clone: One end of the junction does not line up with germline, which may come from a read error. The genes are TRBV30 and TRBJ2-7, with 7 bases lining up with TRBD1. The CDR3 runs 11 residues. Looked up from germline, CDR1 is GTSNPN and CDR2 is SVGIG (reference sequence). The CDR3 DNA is TGTGCCTGGAGTGTAAAGACAGGGAGAATCTTC. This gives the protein CAWSVKTGRIF.

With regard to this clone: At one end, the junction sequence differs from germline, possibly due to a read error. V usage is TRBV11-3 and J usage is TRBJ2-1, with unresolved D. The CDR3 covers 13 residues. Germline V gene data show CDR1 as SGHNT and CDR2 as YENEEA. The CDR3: CASSFNSDNEQFF. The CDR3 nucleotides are TGTGCCAGCAGCTTTAACTCCGACAATGAGCAGTTCTTC.

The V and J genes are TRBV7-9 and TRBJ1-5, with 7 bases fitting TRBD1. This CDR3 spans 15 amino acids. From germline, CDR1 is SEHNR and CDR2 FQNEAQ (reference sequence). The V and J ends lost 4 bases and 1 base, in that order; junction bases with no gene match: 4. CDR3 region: CASSSTGVSNQPQHF. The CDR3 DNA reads TGTGCCAGCAGCTCCACAGGGGTGAGCAATCAGCCCCAGCATTTT.

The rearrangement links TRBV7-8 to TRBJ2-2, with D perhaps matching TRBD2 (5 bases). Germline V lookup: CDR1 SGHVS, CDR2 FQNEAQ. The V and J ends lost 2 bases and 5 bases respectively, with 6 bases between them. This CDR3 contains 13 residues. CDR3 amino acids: CASSLTGTGELFF. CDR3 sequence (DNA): TGTGCCAGCAGCTTAACGGGGACCGGGGAGCTGTTTTTT.

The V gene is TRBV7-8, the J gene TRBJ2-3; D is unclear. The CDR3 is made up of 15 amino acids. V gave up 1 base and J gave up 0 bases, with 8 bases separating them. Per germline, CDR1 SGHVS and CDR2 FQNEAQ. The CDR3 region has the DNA TGTGCCAGCAGCTTAGTGGCCGAGAGCACAGATACGCAGTATTTT. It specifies CASSLVAESTDTQYF.

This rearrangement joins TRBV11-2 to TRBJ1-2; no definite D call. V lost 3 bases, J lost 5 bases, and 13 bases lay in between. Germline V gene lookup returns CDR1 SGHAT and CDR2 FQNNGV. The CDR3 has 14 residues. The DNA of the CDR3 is TGTGCCAGCAGCTTGGCAGGACCATTATATGGCTACACCTTC. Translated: CASSLAGPLYGYTF.